This T cell receptor (beta chain) was identified in a study of a mutant IDH1 vaccine in newly diagnosed glioma. Study in general: V12 came at week 35, V13 at week 47.

Time point here: week 47, end of study. Topical imiquimod was applied with each vaccine dose, which held 300 ug of mutant IDH1 20-mer peptide. Newly diagnosed WHO grade 3 or 4 IDH1-mutant, ATRX-lost astrocytomas were identified in the donors. The CDR3 consists of 14 residues. Germline V gene lookup returns CDR1 SGHTA and CDR2 FQGNSA. The ends were cut back, 0 bases at V and 14 bases at J, with 19 bases in the middle. This table comes from immunoSEQ multiplex PCR, and its TCRdb copy is limited to in-frame clones, with some not included. The sample includes about 94,000 clones, roughly 86% of them seen just once. Comments on this clone: Its antigen is still unknown.

The source was PBMCs, collected from a glioma patient whose treatment included an IDH1 peptide vaccine. The TCR originated in a woman in her 50s with glioma. The chain recombines TRBV7-2 with TRBJ1-2; maybe TRBD1 (5 bases). The CDR3 DNA is TGTGCCAGCAGCTTAGCTGGCAGGGCTTCGCCTGTGACCTTC. It codes for CASSLAGRASPVTF.